These 25 T cell receptor beta chains share one sample of origin, sequenced in a study of technical replicates of blood from a few donors. Produced via immunoSEQ multiplex PCR; TCRdb's table is partial and in-frame only. The sample includes some 56,000 clones, about 95% of them seen just once. Sequencing used PBMCs. The receptors were sampled from a human donor in good health. Some clones in this sample may be carry-over from other donors' samples.

J is TRBJ1-1 and V is TRBV6-6; D remains unclear. Trimming removed 6 bases from V and 4 bases from J, with 15 bases in between. The germline V gene has CDR1 MNHNY and CDR2 SVGAGI (reference sequence). The CDR3 sequence is 14 residues long. DNA of the CDR3: TGTGCCAGCAGATCACAGAAGGTCGGCACTGAAGCTTTCTTT. It yields the protein CASRSQKVGTEAFF.

This chain uses TRBV11-2 with TRBJ2-5, with a tentative D call TRBD2 (6 bases). The V and J ends lost 2 bases and 6 bases respectively, with 7 bases between them. Germline V gives CDR1 SGHAT, CDR2 FQNNGV. The CDR3 length is 12 residues. The CDR3 DNA is TGTGCCAGCAGCTTAAGGACTAAGACCCAGTACTTC. It is translated as CASSLRTKTQYF. Full variable domain (missing parts from reference TRBV11-2 and TRBJ2-5): EAGVAQSPRYKIIEKRQSVAFWCNPISGHATLYWYQQILGQGPKLLIQFQNNGVVDDSQLPKDRFSAERLKGVDSTLKIQPAKLEDSAVYLCASSLRTKTQYFGPGTRLLVL.

The CDR3 spells CASGGLARYNEQFF. The CDR3 nucleotides are TGTGCCAGCGGGGGACTAGCGAGGTACAATGAGCAGTTCTTC. The rearrangement uses TRBV7-2 and TRBJ2-1; 10 bases line up with TRBD2. The germline V gene has CDR1 SGHTA and CDR2 FQGNSA. The length of the CDR3 is 14 residues. Trimming at V came to 8 bases and at J to 4 bases, leaving 5 bases not matched to a gene.

The rearrangement links TRBV30 to TRBJ2-5, with 7 positions matching TRBD2. The CDR3 spans 13 residues. Germline CDR1 and CDR2: GTSNPN and SVGIG (reference sequence). Unmatched junction bases numbered 6, after V lost 5 bases and J lost 3 bases. CDR3 loop: CAWVGAGEETQYF. CDR3 DNA sequence: TGTGCCTGGGTAGGGGCGGGAGAAGAGACCCAGTACTTC.

The rearrangement uses TRBV25-1 and TRBJ2-1; 11 bases fit TRBD2. The CDR3 loop spans 16 amino acids. The germline gives CDR1 MGHDK, CDR2 SYGVNS. Trimming cost V 6 bases and J 8 bases; bases outside gene matches: 12. CDR3 nucleotide sequence: TGTGCCAGCAGGAGACTAGCGGGGTCGGTGGGGGATGAGCAGTTCTTC. Its protein is CASRRLAGSVGDEQFF.

This chain uses TRBV11-2 with TRBJ1-6; D remains ambiguous. CDR3 length: 13 amino acids. Germline assignment: CDR1 SGHAT and CDR2 FQNNGV. The germline V and J ends were trimmed by 5 bases and 7 bases, with 9 bases remaining between them. This chain's CDR3 is CASSPQQNSPLHF. For the CDR3, the DNA is TGTGCCAGCAGCCCCCAACAGAATTCACCCCTCCACTTT. The complete variable domain, with remaining parts taken from reference TRBV11-2 and TRBJ1-6, reads EAGVAQSPRYKIIEKRQSVAFWCNPISGHATLYWYQQILGQGPKLLIQFQNNGVVDDSQLPKDRFSAERLKGVDSTLKIQPAKLEDSAVYLCASSPQQNSPLHFGNGTRLTVT.

This rearrangement joins TRBV7-6 to TRBJ2-7; D gene unclear. The CDR3 length is 12 residues. Germline values: CDR1 SGHVS, CDR2 FNYEAQ. Trimming stripped 4 bases from V and 0 bases from J, with 4 bases between. The CDR3 protein is CASSSSSYEQYF. CDR3 nucleotides: TGTGCCAGCAGCTCGAGCTCCTACGAGCAGTACTTC. Full variable domain (remainder filled in from reference TRBV7-6 and TRBJ2-7): GAGVSQSPRYKVTKRGQDVALRCDPISGHVSLYWYRQALGQGPEFLTYFNYEAQQDKSGLPNDRFSAERPEGSISTLTIQRTEQRDSAMYRCASSSSSYEQYFGPGTRLTVT.

The gene calls are TRBV6-5 and TRBJ1-1; D remains unclear. V lost 7 bases and J 0 bases, leaving 9 bases between the germline ends. Per germline, CDR1 MNHEY and CDR2 SVGAGI. The CDR3 extends over 13 amino acids. CDR3 in DNA: TGTGCCAGCAATCGCCACATGAACACTGAAGCTTTCTTT. It encodes CASNRHMNTEAFF.

This clone is a singleton in its sample. This chain joins TRBV5-1 and TRBJ1-2, with a possible D match to TRBD1 (6 bases). Looked up from germline, CDR1 is SGHRS and CDR2 is YFSETQ. CDR3 length equals 13 residues. Between the trimmed V and J ends, which lost 1 base and 8 bases, there was a span of 12 bases. Here the CDR3 DNA reads TGCGCCAGCAGCTTGTCAGGGGTTGAGGGCTACACCTTC. Amino acids: CASSLSGVEGYTF.

This clone was detected only once. The chain combines TRBV6-5 with TRBJ2-7; possible D gene TRBD2, 6 bases. V was clipped by 2 bases and J by 3 bases, with 14 bases between them. Germline V gene lookup returns CDR1 MNHEY and CDR2 SVGAGI. This CDR3 spans 15 amino acids. CDR3 sequence: CASSYLRASVYEQYF. The CDR3 coding sequence is TGTGCCAGCAGTTACCTCAGGGCTAGCGTCTACGAGCAGTACTTC.

CDR3 sequence (DNA): TGTGCCAGCAGCTTAACTAGCGGGGGAGCAGTCTCCTACGAGCAGTACTTC. Amino acid sequence: CASSLTSGGAVSYEQYF. The V and J genes are TRBV7-3 and TRBJ2-7, with 9 bases identical to TRBD2. This CDR3 has 17 amino acids. After removal of 0 bases from V and 0 bases from J, the junction contained 6 bases not matched to a gene. Germline-derived CDR1 and CDR2 are SGHTA and FQGTGA.

The V gene is TRBV9, the J gene TRBJ2-1; TRBD2 matches 13 bases. V shed 4 bases and J 9 bases; nucleotides not matched to a gene: 4. This CDR3 is 14 amino acids long. CDR1 SGDLS and CDR2 YYNGEE come from the germline V gene. The CDR3 DNA reads as TGTGCCAGCAGCCCCCGGACTAGCGGGGGTGAGCAGTTCTTC. This encodes CASSPRTSGGEQFF.

This clone appeared once. The chain carries TRBV9 and TRBJ1-1; D is uncertain. CDR1 and CDR2 (germline): SGDLS, YYNGEE. V was trimmed by 1 base and J by 1 base, leaving 8 bases between them. The CDR3 runs 14 residues. The CDR3: CASSVQTANTEAFF. CDR3 DNA sequence: TGTGCCAGCAGCGTACAAACAGCGAACACTGAAGCTTTCTTT. Filled out from reference TRBV9 and TRBJ1-1, the complete variable domain reads DSGVTQTPKHLITATGQRVTLRCSPRSGDLSVYWYQQSLDQGLQFLIQYYNGEERAKGNILERFSAQQFPDLHSELNLSSLELGDSALYFCASSVQTANTEAFFGQGTRLTVV.

The CDR3 protein is CASSSGLAARETQYF. The CDR3 DNA follows: TGCGCCAGCAGCTCAGGACTAGCGGCAAGAGAGACCCAGTACTTC. The chain is built from TRBV5-1 and TRBJ2-5; 10 bases map to TRBD2. CDR3 size: 15 residues. CDR1 is SGHRS, CDR2 YFSETQ, per germline. Unmatched junction bases numbered 6, after V lost 3 bases and J lost 4 bases.

The chain recombines TRBV6-4 with TRBJ2-3; TRBD2 agrees at 7 bases. Germline loops: CDR1 MRHNA, CDR2 SNTAGT. The CDR3 is made up of 14 amino acids. V gave up 8 bases and J gave up 0 bases; unmatched junction bases: 5. The CDR3 DNA reads as TGTGCCAGCTCTCCGGGGGGTAGCACAGATACGCAGTATTTT. Amino acids: CASSPGGSTDTQYF.

CDR3 loop: CASSHPTGPYGYTF. CDR3 nucleotide sequence: TGTGCCAGCAGCCACCCGACAGGGCCCTATGGCTACACCTTC. The chain is built from TRBV7-8 and TRBJ1-2, with TRBD1 matching 7 bases. The CDR3 extends over 14 amino acids. J gave up 4 bases and V 5 bases, and 7 bases lay outside the gene matches. The germline V gene has CDR1 SGHVS and CDR2 FQNEAQ.

The V and J genes are TRBV29-1 and TRBJ1-2, with 7 bases that match TRBD1. Germline V gives CDR1 SQVTM, CDR2 ANQGSEA. V lost 6 bases and J lost 4; bases outside the gene matches: 2. There are 11 residues in the CDR3. CDR3: CSVGDSYGYTF. The CDR3 nucleotides read TGCAGCGTAGGGGACAGCTATGGCTACACCTTC.

The gene calls are TRBV4-2 and TRBJ1-2, with 8 bases fitting TRBD1. CDR1 LGHNA and CDR2 YNFKEQ come from the germline V gene. Unmatched junction bases numbered 13, after V lost 4 bases and J lost 6 bases. The CDR3 runs 16 residues. The CDR3 region is CASSRGQGVLSDGYTF. CDR3 sequence (DNA): TGTGCCAGCAGCCGAGGACAGGGAGTTTTATCTGATGGCTACACCTTC.

This clone has just one count. The chain uses TRBV6-5 and TRBJ2-5, with D tentatively TRBD2 (5 bases). The CDR3 totals 14 residues. The V and J ends lost 0 bases and 4 bases respectively, with 9 bases between them. Germline V gene lookup returns CDR1 MNHEY and CDR2 SVGAGI. The CDR3 nucleotides read TGTGCCAGCAGTTACTCATGGGAGAGAGAGACCCAGTACTTC. Amino acids: CASSYSWERETQYF.

In nucleotides, the CDR3 is TGTGCCAGCAGTGAAACAACAGGGATGAATGAGCAGTTCTTC. Amino acid sequence: CASSETTGMNEQFF. V usage is TRBV6-4 and J usage is TRBJ2-1, with D possibly being TRBD1 (6 bases). Germline V gene lookup returns CDR1 MRHNA and CDR2 SNTAGT. The CDR3 consists of 14 residues. V was cut by 3 bases and J by 7 bases, with 13 bases left in between.

The chain combines TRBV5-5 with TRBJ1-5; D gene ambiguous. Trimming removed 3 bases at V and 5 bases at J, with 18 bases between. Germline-derived CDR1 and CDR2 are SGHKS and YYEKEE (reference sequence). The CDR3 has 16 residues. The DNA for the CDR3 is TGTGCCAGCAGCTCCCTCATAACGGGTACGCATCAGCCCCAGCATTTT. Its translation: CASSSLITGTHQPQHF.

Here the CDR3 reads CASSLVLAGVEFF. The CDR3 bases are TGTGCCAGCAGCTTGGTCCTAGCGGGAGTAGAGTTCTTC. The rearrangement links TRBV5-4 to TRBJ2-1; 10 bases align to TRBD2. V shed 0 bases and J 14 bases; nucleotides not matched to a gene: 5. Looked up from germline, CDR1 is SGHNT and CDR2 is YYREEE (reference sequence). CDR3 length equals 13 residues.

This rearrangement joins TRBV5-5 to TRBJ2-5; TRBD2 agrees at 14 bases. CDR3 length: 17 residues. The germline CDR1 and CDR2 sequences are SGHKS and YYEKEE (reference sequence). J was trimmed by 5 bases and V by 4 bases; bases with no gene match: 10. This CDR3 reads CASSRGLAGGLGETQYF. Written as DNA, the CDR3 is TGTGCCAGCAGCCGCGGACTAGCGGGAGGTTTGGGGGAGACCCAGTACTTC.

V gene TRBV6-5 combines with J gene TRBJ2-5, with no clear D. Per the germline V gene, CDR1 is MNHEY and CDR2 is SVGAGI. CDR3 size: 14 residues. V was clipped by 0 bases and J by 5 bases, with 10 bases between them. CDR3 bases: TGTGCCAGCAGTTACTCGAAATTACGGGAGACCCAGTACTTC. It is translated as CASSYSKLRETQYF.

This clone was seen more than once but under ten times. The rearrangement uses TRBV6-5 and TRBJ1-2; maybe TRBD1 (5 bases). The CDR3 covers 13 residues. The ends were cut back, 4 bases at V and 4 bases at J, with 10 bases in the middle. Per the germline V gene, CDR1 is MNHEY and CDR2 is SVGAGI. CDR3 sequence reads: CASSSAGPYGYTF. CDR3 nucleotides: TGTGCCAGCAGTTCGGCGGGACCCTATGGCTACACCTTC.